This TCR beta chain was identified during a study of shared clonotypes between healthy human individuals. The germline CDR1 and CDR2 sequences are SGHRS and YFSETQ. V was cut by 0 bases and J by 5 bases, with 14 bases left in between. The CDR3 runs 15 residues. How the authors handled the data: Filtering differed since immunoSEQ provided only junctions, with no quality scores. Clones were sequenced by immunoSEQ multiplex PCR, and TCRdb holds only the in-frame ones, with some missing. V and J calls plus clone size are reproduced from that table; the DNA served to infer D and trimming. The sample shows approximately 2.5 million clones, approximately 94% of them seen only once.

The sequence was collected from a young man in good health. Some clones in this sample may be carry-over from other donors' samples. This chain joins TRBV5-1 and TRBJ1-1; tentatively, D is TRBD1 (6 bases). Material: naive CD4+ T cells from PBMCs. The subset is: CD45RA+ positively selected. The CDR3 loop is CASSLGGGLGTEAFF. The CDR3 region has the DNA TGCGCCAGCAGCTTGGGTGGGGGCTTGGGAACTGAAGCTTTCTTT.